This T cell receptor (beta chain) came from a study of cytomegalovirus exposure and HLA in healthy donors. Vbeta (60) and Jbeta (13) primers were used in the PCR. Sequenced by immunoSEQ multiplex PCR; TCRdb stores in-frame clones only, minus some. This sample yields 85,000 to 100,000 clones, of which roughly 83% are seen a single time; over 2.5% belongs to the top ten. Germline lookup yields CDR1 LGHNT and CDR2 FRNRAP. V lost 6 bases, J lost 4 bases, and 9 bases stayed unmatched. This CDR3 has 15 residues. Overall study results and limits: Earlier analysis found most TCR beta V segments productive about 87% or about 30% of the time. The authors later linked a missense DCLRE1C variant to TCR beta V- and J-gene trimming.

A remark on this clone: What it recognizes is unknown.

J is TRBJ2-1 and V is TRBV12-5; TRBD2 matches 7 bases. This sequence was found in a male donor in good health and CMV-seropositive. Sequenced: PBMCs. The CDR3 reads CASGGDLAEYNEQFF. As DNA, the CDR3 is TGTGCTAGTGGAGGCGATCTAGCGGAATACAATGAGCAGTTCTTC.